The source of this T cell receptor beta chain is a study of blood T cells in healthy people across ages. Overall study results and limits: Whereas aged donors had fewer naive CD4+ cells, long-lived donors had more of them and higher diversity.

PCR was performed a second time for about 6 to 12 cycles using a sample-barcoded 5' primer and a J-beta primer mix. MiXCR, applied by TCRdb to the 5' RACE reads, yields one record per CDR3 protein. The top ten hold approximately 10% of the sample, which has about 1.6 million distinct CDR3 sequences, roughly a third seen once. Germline lookup yields CDR1 SGHRS and CDR2 YFSETQ. This CDR3 region has 12 residues. Comments on this clonotype: The antigen remains undetermined.

The TCR comes from a woman aged 25 to 39 in good health. The source material was blood. The V call is TRBV5-1, the J call TRBJ2-7, with D hard to call. The J call may be in error: the DNA end matches TRBJ2-5 better. The CDR3 spells CASSGTTETQYF. In DNA form, the CDR3 reads TGCGCCAGCAGCGGCACAACTGAGACCCAGTACTTC.